One sample yielded the 12 T cell receptor beta chains listed below, sequenced in a study of T cell changes during pregnancy in multiple sclerosis. Profiling relied on immunoSEQ multiplex PCR, and the TCRdb table lists in-frame clones only, not all of them. Of 70,000 to 100,000 clones detected, 90% to 95% appear once; the ten largest clones hold 2.2%. Sequences were derived from peripheral blood, sampled in the third trimester of pregnancy. Every receptor here comes from a female donor with multiple sclerosis, enrolled in a pregnancy study.

V gene TRBV28 combines with J gene TRBJ2-2, with D tentatively TRBD2 (5 bases). The CDR3 has 15 amino acids. The ends were cut back, 4 bases at V and 4 bases at J, with 13 bases in the middle. The germline V gene has CDR1 MDHEN and CDR2 SYDVKM. The CDR3 loop is CASSWEPRGTGELFF. In DNA form, the CDR3 reads TGTGCCAGCAGTTGGGAACCCCGGGGCACCGGGGAGCTGTTTTTT. Full variable domain (remainder filled in from reference TRBV28 and TRBJ2-2): DVKVTQSSRYLVKRTGEKVFLECVQDMDHENMFWYRQDPGLGLRLIYFSYDVKMKEKGDIPEGYSVSREKKERFSLILESASTNQTSMYLCASSWEPRGTGELFFGEGSRLTVL.

The V and J genes are TRBV15 and TRBJ2-1; D remains ambiguous. From germline, CDR1 is LNHNV and CDR2 YYDKDF (reference sequence). CDR3 size: 15 residues. Trimming cost V 0 bases and J 5 bases, with 11 bases left between them. This CDR3 is CATSRDIGPNNEQFF. The CDR3 coding sequence is TGTGCCACCAGCAGAGATATTGGGCCTAACAATGAGCAGTTCTTC.

The J gene is TRBJ2-3, the V gene TRBV15; D possibly corresponds to TRBD2 (6 bases). The CDR3 runs 15 residues. Per germline, CDR1 LNHNV and CDR2 YYDKDF (reference sequence). V lost 2 bases and J 6 bases, leaving 15 bases between the germline ends. Written as DNA, the CDR3 is TGTGCCACCAGCAGATCCAACGGGGGTTGGGATACGCAGTATTTT. Translating gives CATSRSNGGWDTQYF.

The rearrangement links TRBV2 to TRBJ2-5; TRBD2 aligns across 8 bases. The CDR3 sequence is 13 residues long. Germline V gene lookup returns CDR1 SNHLY and CDR2 FYNNEI. J was trimmed by 4 bases and V by 6 bases; bases with no gene match: 4. CDR3 nucleotide sequence: TGTGCCAGCAGGGATGGACTAGCAGAGACCCAGTACTTC. It yields the protein CASRDGLAETQYF.

This chain uses TRBV15 with TRBJ2-2; TRBD2 matches at 7 bases. Germline assignment: CDR1 LNHNV and CDR2 YYDKDF (reference sequence). The V segment lost 0 bases and the J segment 5 bases; nucleotides outside the gene matches: 15. There are 19 residues in the CDR3. CDR3 region: CATSRDLIPGGSRTGELFF. In nucleotides, the CDR3 is TGTGCCACCAGCAGAGATCTGATTCCGGGCGGGAGCAGGACCGGGGAGCTGTTTTTT.

The V call is TRBV28, the J call TRBJ2-7, with 15 positions matching TRBD2. The J segment lost 6 bases and the V segment lost 7 bases, leaving 19 bases of the junction unmatched. CDR3 size: 19 residues. Germline loops: CDR1 MDHEN, CDR2 SYDVKM. As DNA, the CDR3 is TGTGCCAGCAACTCAAGACCGGGACTAGCGGGAGGCCCCGCGGGCGAGCAGTACTTC. This translates into CASNSRPGLAGGPAGEQYF.

The V gene is TRBV11-2, the J gene TRBJ2-6, with D uncertain. Germline lookup yields CDR1 SGHAT and CDR2 FQNNGV. This CDR3 comprises 13 residues. Deletions cut 2 bases from V and 4 bases from J, with 3 bases between. This CDR3 reads CASSLSGANVLTF. For the CDR3, the DNA is TGTGCCAGCAGCTTATCGGGGGCCAACGTCCTGACTTTC.

CDR3 loop: CASSFPGQGSYEQYF. CDR3 nucleotide sequence: TGTGCCAGCAGTTTCCCGGGACAGGGTTCCTACGAGCAGTACTTC. The chain recombines TRBV28 with TRBJ2-7, with 9 nucleotides matching TRBD1. The CDR3 spans 15 residues. Germline V gives CDR1 MDHEN, CDR2 SYDVKM. V shed 3 bases, J shed 1 base, and the junction held 4 bases outside the gene matches. The variable domain in full, completed from reference TRBV28 and TRBJ2-7, reads DVKVTQSSRYLVKRTGEKVFLECVQDMDHENMFWYRQDPGLGLRLIYFSYDVKMKEKGDIPEGYSVSREKKERFSLILESASTNQTSMYLCASSFPGQGSYEQYFGPGTRLTVT.

This sequence joins TRBV27 and TRBJ2-7, with 9 bases that match TRBD1. The junction had 9 bases not matched to a gene; V was cut back by 0 bases and J by 6 bases. The CDR3 sequence is 16 residues long. Germline V gene sequence: CDR1 MNHEY, CDR2 SMNVEV (reference sequence). In DNA, the CDR3 is TGTGCCAGCAGTTTATCGGGGACAGGGCAGCGGTCCGAGCAGTACTTC. Its protein product is CASSLSGTGQRSEQYF.

The gene calls are TRBV5-1 and TRBJ2-7; no clear D gene. Looked up from germline, CDR1 is SGHRS and CDR2 is YFSETQ. This CDR3 has 15 residues. The V end was cut by 0 bases, the J end by 5 bases, with 15 bases between. Written as DNA, the CDR3 is TGCGCCAGCAGCTTGGCACCCGCGTTCACCGACGAGCAGTACTTC. Its protein product is CASSLAPAFTDEQYF.

The chain carries TRBV5-4 and TRBJ2-1; 9 nucleotides line up with TRBD2. Per the germline V gene, CDR1 is SGHNT and CDR2 is YYREEE (reference sequence). The CDR3 covers 16 residues. J gave up 5 bases and V 4 bases, and 10 bases lay outside the gene matches. The CDR3: CASSPAGTSPDNEQFF. The CDR3 region has the DNA TGTGCCAGCAGCCCGGCCGGGACTAGCCCCGACAATGAGCAGTTCTTC.

The chain uses TRBV28 and TRBJ2-4; TRBD1 matches 7 bases. Germline V lookup: CDR1 MDHEN, CDR2 SYDVKM. The CDR3 extends over 16 amino acids. The V segment lost 8 bases and the J segment 0 bases; nucleotides outside the gene matches: 10. The DNA for the CDR3 is TGTGCCAGCCTCCCCCGGGACAGACTAGCCAAAAACATTCAGTACTTC. Amino acid sequence: CASLPRDRLAKNIQYF.